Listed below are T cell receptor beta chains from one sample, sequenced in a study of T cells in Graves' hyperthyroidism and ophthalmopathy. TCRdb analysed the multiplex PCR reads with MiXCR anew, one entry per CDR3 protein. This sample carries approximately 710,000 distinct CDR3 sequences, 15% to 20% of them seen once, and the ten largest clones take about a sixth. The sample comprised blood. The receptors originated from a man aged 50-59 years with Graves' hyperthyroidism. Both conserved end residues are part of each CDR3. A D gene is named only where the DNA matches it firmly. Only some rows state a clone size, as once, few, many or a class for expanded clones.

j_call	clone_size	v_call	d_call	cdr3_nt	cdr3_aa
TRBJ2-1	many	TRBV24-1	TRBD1	TGTGCCACCAGTGGACGGGACAGGTCCTACAATGAGCAGTTCTTC	CATSGRDRSYNEQFF
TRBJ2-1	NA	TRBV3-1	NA	TGTGCCTGCAGCCAAGCGGTCTCACCCTTATCCCGGAATGAGCAGTTCTTC	CACSQAVSPLSRNEQFF
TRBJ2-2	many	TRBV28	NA	TGTGCCAGCAGTTTGCTCCCCCAGAACACCGGGGAGCTGTTTTTT	CASSLLPQNTGELFF
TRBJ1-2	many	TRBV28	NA	TGTGCCAGCAGTTCCCGGGGGCGCGGCTATGGCTACACCTTC	CASSSRGRGYGYTF
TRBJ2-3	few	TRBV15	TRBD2	TGTGCCACCAGCATCTCGACTAGCGGGTCGAGCACAGATACGCAGTATTTT	CATSISTSGSSTDTQYF
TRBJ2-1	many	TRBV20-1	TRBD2	TGCAGTGCTAAAACGAAGGGGACTAGCGGGAGATGGGATGAGCAGTTCTTC	CSAKTKGTSGRWDEQFF
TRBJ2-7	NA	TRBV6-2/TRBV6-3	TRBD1	TGTGCCAGCAGGATGACAACCGGGACAGGGGGCTACGAGCAGTACTTC	CASRMTTGTGGYEQYF
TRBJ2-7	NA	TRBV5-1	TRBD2	TGCGCCAGCAGCTTGGCGGCGGGAGAGACCTACGAGCAGTACTTC	CASSLAAGETYEQYF
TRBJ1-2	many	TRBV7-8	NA	TGTGCCAGCAGCTCACACAGGGTTGGAACTAACTATGGCTACACCTTC	CASSSHRVGTNYGYTF
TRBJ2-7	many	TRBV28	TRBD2	TGTGCCAGCAGTTCCTCGGGACTAGCGGGAGGGCCTTACGAGCAGTACTTC	CASSSSGLAGGPYEQYF
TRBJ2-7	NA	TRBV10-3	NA	TGTGCCATCAGTGAGTTGGGTCCGATCGAGCAGTACTTC	CAISELGPIEQYF